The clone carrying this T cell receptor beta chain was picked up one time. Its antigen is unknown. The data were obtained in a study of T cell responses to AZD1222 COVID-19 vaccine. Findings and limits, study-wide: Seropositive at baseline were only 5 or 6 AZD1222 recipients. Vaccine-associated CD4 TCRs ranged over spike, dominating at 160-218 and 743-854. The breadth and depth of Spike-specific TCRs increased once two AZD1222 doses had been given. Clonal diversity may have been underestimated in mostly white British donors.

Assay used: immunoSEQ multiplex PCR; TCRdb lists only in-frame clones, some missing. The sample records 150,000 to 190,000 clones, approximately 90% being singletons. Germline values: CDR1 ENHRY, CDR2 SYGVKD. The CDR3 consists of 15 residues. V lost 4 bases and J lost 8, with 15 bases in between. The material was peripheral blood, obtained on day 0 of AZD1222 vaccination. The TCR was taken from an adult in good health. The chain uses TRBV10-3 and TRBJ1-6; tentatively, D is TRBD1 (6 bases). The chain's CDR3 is CAISGRQANDSPLHF. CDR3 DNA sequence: TGTGCCATCAGTGGACGACAGGCAAATGATTCACCCCTCCACTTT.